These T cell receptor beta chains were read from a single sample in a study of monozygotic twins with inflammatory bowel disease. TCRdb reworked the 5' RACE reads into one entry per CDR3 protein, no DNA. In total, the table holds fewer than 450,000 distinct CDR3 sequences. The sequencing input was blood. The receptors derive from a human donor with ulcerative colitis or Crohn's disease, or a healthy co-twin of an affected twin (not recorded which). The CDR3 runs from the conserved cysteine through the conserved F or W. Each record gives: V gene, J gene, CDR3 protein.

TRBV6-5,TRBJ2-6,CASSYGTGGAGANVLTF
TRBV9,TRBJ2-7,CASSVGGQGAYEQYF
TRBV15,TRBJ2-2,CATSLGQNTGELFF
TRBV28,TRBJ2-1,CASSLFRYNEQFF
TRBV12-3/TRBV12-4,TRBJ2-1,CASSTRTGGWNEQFF
TRBV7-3,TRBJ2-7,CASSRPGTGSDIYEQYF
TRBV29-1,TRBJ2-7,CSVMLESYEQYF
TRBV30,TRBJ2-1,CAWKTGAGGYNEQFF
TRBV4-1,TRBJ1-2,CASSQTRQGESGYTF
TRBV28,TRBJ2-4,CARTSRGQGNRGNIQYF
TRBV4-1,TRBJ2-2,CASSHADRDTGELFF